This TCR beta chain is from a study of PD-1 blockade in classical Hodgkin lymphoma. Patients all relapsed after autologous stem cell transplantation, and there was variation in brentuximab vedotin exposure. Findings and limits, study-wide: Factors driving the repertoire differences, possibly disease activity or prior therapy, remain undefined.

Germline lookup yields CDR1 GTSNPN and CDR2 SVGIG (reference sequence). J lost 2 bases, V lost 7 bases, and 8 bases had no gene match. The CDR3 sequence is 14 residues long. TCRdb keeps only in-frame clones here, not all; method: immunoSEQ multiplex PCR. The sample carries about 98,000 clones, roughly 92% recorded once. As to this clone: Its antigen is currently unknown.

The J gene is TRBJ2-1, the V gene TRBV30; 7 bases fit TRBD2. The sequence came from a human donor with classical Hodgkin lymphoma. The sequencing used peripheral blood mononuclear cells (PBMCs), collected at baseline. CDR3 DNA: TGTGCCTCCCCGGGGGGTCGGGCCTACAATGAGCAGTTCTTC. Its protein product is CASPGGRAYNEQFF.